A selection of T cell receptor beta chains follows, all from one sample in a study of cytomegalovirus exposure and HLA in healthy donors. Some clones are missing from TCRdb's copy, which holds only in-frame ones; the method was immunoSEQ multiplex PCR. Counted here are some 120,000 clones, over 75% occurring once; the ten biggest clones make up less than 2%. The source material was PBMCs. All receptors derive from a man aged 40-55 years in good health and CMV-seronegative. Both conserved end residues are part of each CDR3. Fields, in order: D gene, V gene, J gene, CDR3 protein. D genes are given only for firm matches.

TRBD1	TRBV7-9	TRBJ1-4	CASNRQGPTEKLFF
TRBD1	TRBV7-2	TRBJ1-2	CASSATGAGYTF
-	TRBV19	TRBJ1-3	CASSPGSGNTIYF
-	TRBV6-1	TRBJ1-6	CASSEAGGPGRTLHF
-	TRBV4-3	TRBJ2-4	CASSQELARGDSQYF
TRBD1	TRBV4-2	TRBJ1-2	CASSQEPRDRVAGYTF
-	TRBV5-1	TRBJ2-5	CASSPGRSLAGETQYF
TRBD1	TRBV19	TRBJ2-1	CASGDRAGSHNEQFF
TRBD1	TRBV7-2	TRBJ1-3	CASSLHQQGNSGNTIYF
-	TRBV7-2	TRBJ2-7	CASSLGSPGTSAYEQYF
-	TRBV5-1	TRBJ2-7	CASSPVGAGDLYEQYF
-	TRBV15	TRBJ1-2	CATSREEELMDGYTF
-	TRBV18	TRBJ1-2	CASSPNWGGGTLANTF
-	TRBV29-1	TRBJ2-1	CSVALHGDNEQFF
-	TRBV11-3	TRBJ1-1	CASSQSGSVEAFF
TRBD2	TRBV5-1	TRBJ2-1	CASSLRGLNNEQFF
TRBD2	TRBV5-1	TRBJ2-1	CASSLVSSGGYEQFF
-	TRBV27	TRBJ2-1	CASTEPDFRGWFNEQFF
TRBD1	TRBV18	TRBJ2-7	CASSSGGGYEQYF
TRBD2	TRBV29-1	TRBJ2-7	CSVESGGAYEQYF
-	TRBV5-6	TRBJ1-5	CASSLARDSNQPQHF
-	TRBV21-1	TRBJ2-4	CASSKALPTGAKNIQYF
-	TRBV4-1	TRBJ2-1	CASSQVEGGQYEQFF
TRBD1	TRBV6-6	TRBJ1-2	CASSVGQWYGYTF
-	TRBV6-6	TRBJ2-1	CASRGGVYNEQFF
-	TRBV5-1	TRBJ2-6	CASKDAGANGLTF
-	TRBV4-3	TRBJ1-1	CASSQGTGWDTEAFF
TRBD1	TRBV6-6	TRBJ2-1	CASSYPGTVSNEQFF
TRBD2	TRBV7-2	TRBJ2-4	CASSRSGGDKNIQYF
TRBD2	TRBV27	TRBJ2-2	CASSAFLGGTSDFPGELFF
-	TRBV7-2	TRBJ1-5	CASSSSKGGANNQPQHF
TRBD2	TRBV7-9	TRBJ2-3	CASSLVAGSTDTQYF
-	TRBV20-1	TRBJ2-7	CSAGGADEQYF
-	TRBV27	TRBJ1-6	CASSLSRSLINSPLHF
TRBD2	TRBV6-6	TRBJ2-1	CATGTSFPNEQFF
-	TRBV9	TRBJ1-2	CASSAEGIWGGSGYGYTF
TRBD1	TRBV6-1	TRBJ1-5	CASSGTGVYQPQHF
-	TRBV5-1	TRBJ2-5	CASSLRAQETQYF
TRBD1	TRBV9	TRBJ2-2	CASSDGQGQLSNTGELFF
TRBD1	TRBV28	TRBJ2-7	CASTVAGGHYSYEQYF
-	TRBV19	TRBJ2-2	CASSIGSGLFF
-	TRBV2	TRBJ2-1	CASSDPPGINEQFF